The entry below describes one T cell receptor beta chain. These data originate in a study of blood T cell repertoires in COVID-19. Across the whole study: T cells, B-cell-depleted T cells, or PBMCs supplied cDNA or gDNA.

CDR1 is SGHTA, CDR2 FQGTGA, per germline. The CDR3 contains 14 residues. Trimming at V came to 5 bases and at J to 4 bases, leaving 6 bases not matched to a gene. As handled by the study authors: Reference gene primer amplification yielded estimated nucleated cell counts. Using immunoSEQ multiplex PCR, the repertoire was profiled, and TCRdb retains in-frame clones only, with some absent. Clonal size and the V and J genes are those of that table, whereas D and trimming came from the DNA. The sample includes 20,000 or so clones, 85% to 90% of them seen just once. Sequenced sample: peripheral blood. This chain joins TRBV7-3 and TRBJ2-5, with TRBD2 identical over 8 bases. This clonotype was obtained from a man between 50 and 59 years old with active COVID-19. CDR3 nucleotides: TGTGCCAGCAGCATAGGACTAGCAGGAGAGACCCAGTACTTC. Protein sequence: CASSIGLAGETQYF.